This passage covers 18 T cell receptor beta chains from one sample sequenced in a study of T-cell memory formation after mild COVID-19. From the 5' RACE reads, TCRdb called clonotypes with MiXCR, one entry per CDR3 protein. The sample has fewer than 400,000 distinct CDR3 sequences, about 15% seen once; the top ten hold under 25%. Sequenced: PBMCs or a T cell subset sorted from them (not recorded which). These receptors all come from a man aged 18 to 30 who had mild COVID-19 (a few samples of this study predate the infection). Cell type and time point are not known.

The V and J genes are TRBV7-3 and TRBJ2-1; the D is unclear. The CDR3 is made up of 17 amino acids. Trimming took 3 bases from V and 0 from J, leaving 15 bases between them. The germline gives CDR1 SGHTA, CDR2 FQGTGA. Written as DNA, the CDR3 is TGTGCCAGCAGCTTTGGACCAGTAGGAAGCTCCTACAATGAGCAGTTCTTC. This sequence encodes CASSFGPVGSSYNEQFF.

This chain uses TRBV7-9 with TRBJ2-5; D might be TRBD2 (5 bases). Germline CDR1 reads SEHNR; CDR2 reads FQNEAQ (reference sequence). The V end was cut by 5 bases, the J end by 5 bases, with 21 bases between. The CDR3 loop spans 16 amino acids. The CDR3 nucleotides are TGTGCCAGCAGCAGCCTACTAGGGCCGGCCCGGGAGACCCAGTACTTC. It yields the protein CASSSLLGPARETQYF.

To note about this clonotype: A read error is likely, as this CDR3 ends without the conserved phenylalanine or tryptophan. The gene calls are TRBV6-4 and TRBJ2-2, with TRBD1 matching over 7 bases. CDR3 length: 17 residues. Germline V gene data show CDR1 as MRHNA and CDR2 as SNTAGT. V shed 2 bases, J shed 4 bases, and the junction held 10 bases outside the gene matches. The CDR3 region is CASSDTWDSWGTGELFV. The CDR3 nucleotides read TGTGCCAGCAGTGACACCTGGGACAGTTGGGGCACCGGGGAGCTGTTTGTT.

V is TRBV5-1 and J is TRBJ2-4; tentatively, D is TRBD1 (6 bases). Germline V gives CDR1 SGHRS, CDR2 YFSETQ. The V end lost 6 bases, the J end lost 3 bases, and 10 bases lay between the germline ends. The CDR3 has 13 amino acids. CDR3 sequence (DNA): TGCGCCAGCAAGGGGGACGGCAAAAACATTCAGTACTTC. It specifies CASKGDGKNIQYF.

The chain links TRBV7-2 to TRBJ2-3, with 8 bases aligning to TRBD2. The CDR3 has 15 amino acids. The V gene's germline CDR1 is SGHTA and CDR2 FQGNSA. After removal of 3 bases from V and 2 bases from J, the junction contained 4 bases not matched to a gene. CDR3 sequence reads: CASSFSRGVTDTQYF. The CDR3, as DNA: TGTGCCAGCAGCTTTTCGCGGGGGGTCACAGATACGCAGTATTTT.

The rearrangement joins TRBV7-9 to TRBJ2-3; 9 bases line up with TRBD1. From germline, CDR1 is SEHNR and CDR2 FQNEAQ (reference sequence). J lost 6 bases, V lost 4 bases, and 11 bases had no gene match. The CDR3 runs 16 residues. CDR3 residues: CASSSPEGQGGDTQYF. The CDR3 coding sequence is TGTGCCAGCAGCTCGCCCGAGGGACAGGGAGGGGATACGCAGTATTTT.

A few counts support this clonotype. The chain has TRBV9 and TRBJ2-7; 7 bases match TRBD2. Germline V CDR1 and CDR2: SGDLS, YYNGEE. The CDR3 contains 16 residues. The trim removed 4 bases at V and 5 bases at J, leaving 15 bases unmatched. Here the CDR3 DNA reads TGTGCCAGCAGCCCCAGCGTTTTTAGCGGGTCCGACGAGCAGTACTTC. Translating gives CASSPSVFSGSDEQYF. Full variable domain (rest looked up from reference TRBV9 and TRBJ2-7): DSGVTQTPKHLITATGQRVTLRCSPRSGDLSVYWYQQSLDQGLQFLIQYYNGEERAKGNILERFSAQQFPDLHSELNLSSLELGDSALYFCASSPSVFSGSDEQYFGPGTRLTVT.

The CDR3 DNA follows: TGCGCCAGCAGCCTCGCGGAGGCGGGGGAAGCTTTCTTT. It encodes CASSLAEAGEAFF. The chain links TRBV5-1 to TRBJ1-1; D is undetermined. The CDR3 runs 13 residues. Germline V gives CDR1 SGHRS, CDR2 YFSETQ. V lost 4 bases and J 8 bases, leaving 15 bases between the germline ends.

The chain joins TRBV5-5 to TRBJ2-7; TRBD2 matches 12 bases. The V and J ends lost 3 bases and 0 bases, in that order; junction bases with no gene match: 1. The CDR3 covers 15 residues. CDR1 and CDR2 from the germline V gene are SGHKS and YYEKEE (reference sequence). CDR3 bases: TGTGCCAGCAGCTGGACTAGCGGGACCTCCTACGAGCAGTACTTC. Translation gives CASSWTSGTSYEQYF.

The chain uses TRBV24-1 and TRBJ2-2; D is possibly TRBD1 (6 bases). Trimming took 5 bases from V and 6 from J, leaving 12 bases between them. Germline V gives CDR1 KGHDR, CDR2 SFDVKD. The CDR3 extends over 14 amino acids. CDR3 nucleotides: TGTGCCACCAGTGGCCACAGGGCGCCCGGGGAGCTGTTTTTT. Translation: CATSGHRAPGELFF.

This sequence joins TRBV7-2 and TRBJ2-1; 10 bases are shared with TRBD2. J was trimmed by 7 bases and V by 7 bases; bases with no gene match: 4. This CDR3 spans 13 amino acids. Germline CDR1 reads SGHTA; CDR2 reads FQGNSA. CDR3 sequence (DNA): TGTGCCAGCACGAGCGGGGGGGGTAATGAGCAGTTCTTC. As protein: CASTSGGGNEQFF.

The chain joins TRBV12-3 or TRBV12-4 to TRBJ2-2, with D unresolved. This CDR3 spans 11 amino acids. V lost 8 bases and J 4 bases, leaving 5 bases between the germline ends. The CDR3 is CASGLTGELFF. In DNA, the CDR3 is TGTGCCAGCGGCCTCACCGGGGAGCTGTTTTTT.

This clonotype was counted only a few times. The rearrangement links TRBV4-1 to TRBJ2-4, with D hard to call. This CDR3 spans 14 amino acids. V lost 1 base and J 7 bases, leaving 11 bases between the germline ends. The germline V gene has CDR1 MGHRA and CDR2 YSYEKL. The CDR3: CASSQVELSNIQYF. DNA for the CDR3: TGCGCCAGCAGCCAAGTGGAGCTTTCCAACATTCAGTACTTC.

The table lists this clonotype with a few counts. The rearrangement uses TRBV5-6 and TRBJ2-3; no clear D. This CDR3 contains 14 residues. Germline lookup yields CDR1 SGHDT and CDR2 YYEEEE. The V gene lost 4 bases and the J gene lost 8 bases, with 17 bases spanning the gap. Here the CDR3 DNA reads TGTGCCAGCAGCCTTACCGTTTACCAGCGTACGCAGTATTTT. This codes for CASSLTVYQRTQYF.

J is TRBJ1-2 and V is TRBV9; maybe TRBD1 (5 bases). Germline CDR1 SGDLS, CDR2 YYNGEE. The V gene lost 0 bases and the J gene lost 4 bases, with 13 bases spanning the gap. This CDR3 comprises 15 residues. CDR3 in amino acids: CASSVEEGLVYGYTF. For the CDR3, the DNA is TGTGCCAGCAGCGTAGAAGAGGGGCTTGTCTATGGCTACACCTTC.

This clonotype was counted between two and nine times. This chain links TRBV5-6 with TRBJ1-2; 8 bases match TRBD1. The CDR3 sequence is 13 residues long. Germline V gives CDR1 SGHDT, CDR2 YYEEEE. With 3 bases clipped from V and 5 bases from J, the junction kept 3 bases outside the gene matches. The CDR3 is CASSSDRAYGYTF. The CDR3 bases are TGTGCCAGCAGCTCGGACAGGGCTTATGGCTACACCTTC. Full variable domain (remainder filled in from reference TRBV5-6 and TRBJ1-2): DAGVTQSPTHLIKTRGQQVTLRCSPKSGHDTVSWYQQALGQGPQFIFQYYEEEERQRGNFPDRFSGHQFPNYSSELNVNALLLGDSALYLCASSSDRAYGYTFGSGTRLTVV.

The gene calls are TRBV6-5 and TRBJ2-7; D possibly matches TRBD1 or TRBD2 (5 bases each). Germline V gives CDR1 MNHEY, CDR2 SVGAGI. The germline V and J ends were trimmed by 5 bases and 7 bases, with 15 bases remaining between them. This CDR3 has 13 residues. The CDR3 here is CASSGTSSGEQYV. CDR3 sequence (DNA): TGTGCCAGCAGTGGGACCTCTTCGGGTGAGCAGTACGTC.

The chain combines TRBV6-2 or TRBV6-3 with TRBJ2-5; no definite D call. Trimming left V 2 bases short and J 7 bases short, with 8 bases between. The length of the CDR3 is 12 residues. Germline CDR1 MNHEY, CDR2 SVGEGT. CDR3 sequence (DNA): TGTGCCAGCAGTTACCCGGTGGGGACCCAGTACTTC. This translates into CASSYPVGTQYF.